These 17 T cell receptor beta chains were all obtained from the same sample, sequenced in a study of blood T cell repertoires in COVID-19. Here immunoSEQ multiplex PCR was the method, and the copy in TCRdb shows in-frame clones only, minus some. The data contain about 97,000 clones, about nine tenths of them singletons. Material for sequencing was peripheral blood. These receptors were collected from a man in his forties or fifties with acute or convalescent COVID-19.

V is TRBV9 and J is TRBJ2-5; TRBD2 is a possible D gene (6 bases). With 3 bases removed from V and 4 bases from J, the gap between germline ends came to 19 bases. The CDR3 spans 16 residues. Germline loops: CDR1 SGDLS, CDR2 YYNGEE. The CDR3 here is CASSAGQGWRGETQYF. Written as DNA, the CDR3 is TGTGCCAGCAGCGCTGGACAAGGTTGGCGGGGAGAGACCCAGTACTTC.

V and J are TRBV3-1 (or the pseudogene TRBV3-2) and TRBJ1-1, with D unclear. The V gene lost 3 bases and the J gene lost 5 bases, with 13 bases spanning the gap. CDR1 LGHDT and CDR2 YNNKEL come from the germline V gene (reference sequence). CDR3 length: 14 amino acids. This chain's CDR3 is CASSQGWAGTEAFF. The CDR3 DNA follows: TGTGCCAGCAGCCAGGGCTGGGCTGGGACTGAAGCTTTCTTT.

The chain links TRBV5-6 to TRBJ2-6, with 7 bases fitting TRBD1. This CDR3 contains 18 residues. Germline lookup yields CDR1 SGHDT and CDR2 YYEEEE. Unmatched junction bases numbered 15, after V lost 3 bases and J lost 6 bases. The CDR3, as DNA: TGTGCCAGCAGCTCCAAAAAACGCGACAGGGTAGCGGCCAACGTCCTGACTTTC. Translated: CASSSKKRDRVAANVLTF.

V gene TRBV4-1 combines with J gene TRBJ1-5; D may be TRBD1 (6 bases). CDR1 and CDR2 from the germline V gene are MGHRA and YSYEKL. The CDR3 runs 14 residues. The germline V and J ends were trimmed by 4 bases and 3 bases, with 10 bases remaining between them. Here the CDR3 reads CASSPGQFNQPQHF. DNA for the CDR3: TGCGCCAGCAGCCCAGGACAGTTCAATCAGCCCCAGCATTTT.

The genes are TRBV7-2 and TRBJ2-2, with TRBD2 as a possible D gene (7 bases). V lost 1 base and J 6 bases, leaving 9 bases between the germline ends. CDR3 length: 14 residues. Germline CDR1 SGHTA, CDR2 FQGNSA. The CDR3 nucleotides read TGTGCCAGCAGCTTAGAGGGGGGGGCCGGGGAGCTGTTTTTT. Protein sequence: CASSLEGGAGELFF.

The rearrangement joins TRBV18 to TRBJ2-1, with 11 bases identical to TRBD2. There are 16 residues in the CDR3. The V gene end was trimmed by 6 bases and the J gene end by 8 bases; junction bases not matched to a gene: 12. From germline, CDR1 is KGHSH and CDR2 LQKENI. Here the CDR3 reads CASSPTLAGGGYEQFF. The CDR3 DNA reads as TGTGCCAGCTCGCCTACCCTAGCGGGGGGTGGTTATGAGCAGTTCTTC. Supplemented by reference TRBV18 and TRBJ2-1, the full variable domain reads NAGVMQNPRHLVRRRGQEARLRCSPMKGHSHVYWYRQLPEEGLKFMVYLQKENIIDESGMPKERFSAEFPKEGPSILRIQQVVRGDSAAYFCASSPTLAGGGYEQFFGPGTRLTVL.

The chain carries TRBV9 and TRBJ1-4; 7 bases align to TRBD1. V gave up 4 bases and J gave up 4 bases; unmatched junction bases: 7. Germline V CDR1 and CDR2: SGDLS, YYNGEE. The CDR3 consists of 15 residues. The CDR3 DNA is TGTGCCAGCAGCCCTTCGGGACAGCTTAATGAAAAACTGTTTTTT. This encodes CASSPSGQLNEKLFF.

The chain combines TRBV6-1 with TRBJ1-6; TRBD1 agrees at 8 bases. This CDR3 comprises 16 residues. CDR1 is MNHNS, CDR2 SASEGT, per germline. V was clipped by 1 base and J by 9 bases; unmatched bases: 8. DNA for the CDR3: TGTGCCAGCAGTGAAGAACCGACAGGGGTAGGTTCACCCCTCCACTTT. It encodes CASSEEPTGVGSPLHF.

Worth noting for this clone: The same CDR3 can be traced to other DNA sequences in this sample. CDR3 residues: CASSLVGTGRMNTEAFF. The CDR3 DNA sequence: TGTGCCAGCAGCTTGGTAGGGACAGGGAGAATGAACACTGAAGCTTTCTTT. The rearrangement links TRBV7-9 to TRBJ1-1; 9 bases are a match to TRBD1. The CDR3 covers 17 residues. The V segment lost 3 bases and the J segment 0 bases; nucleotides outside the gene matches: 8. Germline values: CDR1 SEHNR, CDR2 FQNEAQ (reference sequence).

This rearrangement joins TRBV4-1 to TRBJ2-1; TRBD1 is a possible D gene (5 bases). V was cut by 3 bases and J by 5 bases, with 8 bases left in between. The CDR3 length is 13 residues. Germline V gene sequence: CDR1 MGHRA, CDR2 YSYEKL. CDR3 coding DNA: TGCGCCAGCAGCCACGACAGAAACAATGAGCAGTTCTTC. This gives the protein CASSHDRNNEQFF.

The chain combines TRBV9 with TRBJ1-1; 7 bases agree with TRBD1. Losses at the gene ends were 4 bases for V and 4 bases for J; bases not matched to a gene: 7. CDR1 and CDR2 from the germline V gene are SGDLS and YYNGEE. The CDR3 extends over 14 amino acids. CDR3 coding DNA: TGTGCCAGCAGCCCGCCGACAGGGACCACTGAAGCTTTCTTT. Residues: CASSPPTGTTEAFF.

V gene TRBV27 combines with J gene TRBJ2-2; 7 nucleotides agree with TRBD2. V lost 1 base and J lost 2; bases outside the gene matches: 4. The CDR3 has 16 amino acids. Germline V gene data show CDR1 as MNHEY and CDR2 as SMNVEV (reference sequence). In nucleotides, the CDR3 is TGTGCCAGCAGTTTATTCCCGGGAGGAAACACCGGGGAGCTGTTTTTT. Translated, it gives CASSLFPGGNTGELFF.

The rearrangement joins TRBV7-2 to TRBJ1-6; 8 bases map to TRBD1. Per germline, CDR1 SGHTA and CDR2 FQGNSA. The V segment lost 2 bases and the J segment 6 bases; nucleotides outside the gene matches: 6. CDR3 size: 16 residues. The CDR3 is CASSLFLGQGNSPLHF. The CDR3 DNA sequence: TGTGCCAGCAGCTTATTCCTCGGACAGGGTAATTCACCCCTCCACTTT.

The chain joins TRBV7-2 to TRBJ2-3, with 7 bases lining up with TRBD1. V trimming: 5 bases; J trimming: 0 bases; junction bases outside the gene matches: 8. This CDR3 has 16 amino acids. CDR1 SGHTA and CDR2 FQGNSA come from the germline V gene. CDR3 residues: CASSPRQGGSTDTQYF. The CDR3 DNA sequence: TGTGCCAGCAGCCCCCGACAGGGTGGCAGCACAGATACGCAGTATTTT.

J is TRBJ1-2 and V is TRBV29-1, with a weak D call TRBD1 (5 bases). CDR1 and CDR2 from the germline V gene are SQVTM and ANQGSEA. The CDR3 consists of 14 residues. V shed 1 base and J shed 4 bases, with 13 bases lying between them. The CDR3 DNA sequence: TGCAGCGTTGAAGCATGGCAGGGTGTCTATGGCTACACCTTC. Encoded protein: CSVEAWQGVYGYTF.

The rearrangement joins TRBV28 to TRBJ1-3; maybe TRBD1 (5 bases). The CDR3 consists of 17 residues. Trimming left V 4 bases short and J 1 base short, with 17 bases between. Germline assignment: CDR1 MDHEN and CDR2 SYDVKM. The CDR3 sequence: CASSSAIGAQSGNTIYF. In DNA form, the CDR3 reads TGTGCCAGCAGTTCGGCTATAGGGGCGCAGTCTGGAAACACCATATATTTT.

The V and J genes are TRBV7-2 and TRBJ1-2; D possibly corresponds to TRBD1 (6 bases). Germline V gene data show CDR1 as SGHTA and CDR2 as FQGNSA. The CDR3 covers 17 residues. Trimming shortened V by 1 base and J by 4 bases, and 19 bases separated the two germline ends. For the CDR3, the DNA is TGTGCCAGCAGCTTAGAAACAGGGTCTGGTACACTCTATGGCTACACCTTC. It yields the protein CASSLETGSGTLYGYTF.